This TCR beta chain originates from a study of blood T cell repertoires in COVID-19. The wider study: From the United States, Italy and Spain came samples of acute and convalescent COVID-19.

Per the authors' pipeline: Estimated nucleated cell counts came from reference gene primer amplification. Profiled with immunoSEQ multiplex PCR; TCRdb holds only in-frame clones, not every one. V and J calls plus clone size are reproduced from that table; the DNA served to infer D and trimming. The sample includes approximately 250,000 clones, 86% of them seen just once. The V gene lost 4 bases and the J gene lost 0 bases, with 12 bases spanning the gap. The CDR3 runs to 15 residues. Germline assignment: CDR1 SGHTA and CDR2 FQGNSA. The origin of this receptor is a man between 18 and 35 years old with active or convalescent COVID-19. This rearrangement joins TRBV7-2 to TRBJ1-2; TRBD1 is a possible D gene (6 bases). The sequenced material came from peripheral blood. CDR3 amino acids: CASSSQGGANYGYTF. CDR3 DNA: TGTGCCAGCAGCTCACAGGGAGGGGCTAACTATGGCTACACCTTC.